This TCR beta chain originates from a study of cytomegalovirus exposure and HLA in healthy donors. The CDR3 length is 15 residues. Per the germline V gene, CDR1 is SGHDT and CDR2 is YYEEEE. The ends lost 4 bases at V and 3 bases at J; junction bases unmatched: 7. By frequency in the sample, this clone is medium-sized (0.01 to 0.1%). Use of 60 Vbeta and 13 Jbeta primers characterized the PCR. Measured with immunoSEQ multiplex PCR; TCRdb has only the in-frame clones, and not every one. The sample records under 90,000 clones, around three quarters being singletons. The sequenced sample consisted of PBMCs. The clonotype was recovered from a middle-aged man in good health and CMV-seronegative. The rearrangement joins TRBV5-6 to TRBJ1-2, with TRBD1 matching over 9 bases. Here the CDR3 reads CASSPPGQGYYGYTF. CDR3 DNA: TGTGCCAGCAGCCCGCCGGGACAGGGATACTATGGCTACACCTTC. The full variable domain, with the rest looked up from reference TRBV5-6 and TRBJ1-2, is DAGVTQSPTHLIKTRGQQVTLRCSPKSGHDTVSWYQQALGQGPQFIFQYYEEEERQRGNFPDRFSGHQFPNYSSELNVNALLLGDSALYLCASSPPGQGYYGYTFGSGTRLTVV.